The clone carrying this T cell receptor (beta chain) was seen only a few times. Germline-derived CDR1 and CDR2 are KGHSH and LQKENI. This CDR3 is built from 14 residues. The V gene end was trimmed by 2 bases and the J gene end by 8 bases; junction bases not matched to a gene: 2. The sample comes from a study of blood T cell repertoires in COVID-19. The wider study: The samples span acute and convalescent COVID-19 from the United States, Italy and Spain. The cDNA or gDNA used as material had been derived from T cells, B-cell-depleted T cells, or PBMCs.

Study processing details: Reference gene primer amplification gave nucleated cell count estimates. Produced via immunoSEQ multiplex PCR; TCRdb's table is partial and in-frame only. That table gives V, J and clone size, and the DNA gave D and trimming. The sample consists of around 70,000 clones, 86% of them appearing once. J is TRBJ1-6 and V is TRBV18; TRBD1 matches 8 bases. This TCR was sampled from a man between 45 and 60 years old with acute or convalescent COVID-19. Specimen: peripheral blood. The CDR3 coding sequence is TGTGCCAGCTCACCAGACAGGGGAGATTCACCCCTCCACTTT. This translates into CASSPDRGDSPLHF.